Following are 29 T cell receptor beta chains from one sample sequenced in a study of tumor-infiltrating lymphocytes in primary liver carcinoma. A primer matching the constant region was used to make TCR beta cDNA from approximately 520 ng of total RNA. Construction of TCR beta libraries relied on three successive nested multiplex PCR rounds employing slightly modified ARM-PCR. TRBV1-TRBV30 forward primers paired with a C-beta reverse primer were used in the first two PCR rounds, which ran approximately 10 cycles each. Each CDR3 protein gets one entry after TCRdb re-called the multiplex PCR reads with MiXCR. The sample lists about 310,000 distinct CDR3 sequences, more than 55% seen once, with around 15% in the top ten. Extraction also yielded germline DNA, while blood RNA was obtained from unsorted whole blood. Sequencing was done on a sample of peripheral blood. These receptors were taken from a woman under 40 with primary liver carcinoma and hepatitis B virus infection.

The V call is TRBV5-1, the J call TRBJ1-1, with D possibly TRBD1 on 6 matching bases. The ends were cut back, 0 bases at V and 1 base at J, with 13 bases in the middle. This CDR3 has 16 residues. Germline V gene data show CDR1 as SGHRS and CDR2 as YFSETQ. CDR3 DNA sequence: TGCGCCAGCAGCTTGGGAAGCACAGGGCCGAACACTGAAGCTTTCTTT. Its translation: CASSLGSTGPNTEAFF.

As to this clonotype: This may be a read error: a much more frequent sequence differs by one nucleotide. The CDR3 spells CVSSPYRGSYEQYF. The CDR3 DNA reads TGTGTCAGCAGCCCTTACAGGGGCTCCTACGAGCAGTACTTC. The chain uses TRBV14 and TRBJ2-7; 7 bases fit TRBD1. Germline V gives CDR1 SGHDN, CDR2 FVKESK. This CDR3 is 14 amino acids long.

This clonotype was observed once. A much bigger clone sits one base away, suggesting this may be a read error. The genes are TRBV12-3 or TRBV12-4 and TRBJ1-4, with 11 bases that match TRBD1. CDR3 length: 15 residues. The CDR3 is CASSQRTGGDEILFF. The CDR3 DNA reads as TGTGCCAGCAGTCAAAGGACAGGGGGCGACGAAATACTGTTTTTT.

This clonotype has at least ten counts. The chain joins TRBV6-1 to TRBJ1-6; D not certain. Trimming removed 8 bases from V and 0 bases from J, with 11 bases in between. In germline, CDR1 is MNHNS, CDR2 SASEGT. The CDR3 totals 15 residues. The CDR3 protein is CASDLGVSYNSPLHF. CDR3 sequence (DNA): TGTGCCAGCGACCTCGGAGTCTCCTATAATTCACCCCTCCACTTT.

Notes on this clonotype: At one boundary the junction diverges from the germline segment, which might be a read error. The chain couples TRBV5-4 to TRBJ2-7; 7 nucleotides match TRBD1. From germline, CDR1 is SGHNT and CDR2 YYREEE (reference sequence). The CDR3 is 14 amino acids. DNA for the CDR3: TGTGCCAACAGCCCGGGGCAGGGGGCCTACGAGCAGTACTTC. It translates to CANSPGQGAYEQYF.

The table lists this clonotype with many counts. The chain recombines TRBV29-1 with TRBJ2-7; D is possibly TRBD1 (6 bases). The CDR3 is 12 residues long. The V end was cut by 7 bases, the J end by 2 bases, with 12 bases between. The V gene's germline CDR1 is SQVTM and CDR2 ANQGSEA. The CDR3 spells CSAVGDTYEQYF. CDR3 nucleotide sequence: TGCAGCGCAGTAGGGGACACCTACGAGCAGTACTTC.

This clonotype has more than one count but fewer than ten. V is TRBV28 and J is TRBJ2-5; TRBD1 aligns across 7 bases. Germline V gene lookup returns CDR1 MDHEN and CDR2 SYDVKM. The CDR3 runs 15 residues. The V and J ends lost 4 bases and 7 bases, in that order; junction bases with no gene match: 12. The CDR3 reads CASSSPGTARVTQYF. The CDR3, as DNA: TGTGCCAGCAGTTCACCCGGGACAGCAAGGGTGACCCAGTACTTC. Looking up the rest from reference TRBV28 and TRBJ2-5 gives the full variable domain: DVKVTQSSRYLVKRTGEKVFLECVQDMDHENMFWYRQDPGLGLRLIYFSYDVKMKEKGDIPEGYSVSREKKERFSLILESASTNQTSMYLCASSSPGTARVTQYFGPGTRLLVL.

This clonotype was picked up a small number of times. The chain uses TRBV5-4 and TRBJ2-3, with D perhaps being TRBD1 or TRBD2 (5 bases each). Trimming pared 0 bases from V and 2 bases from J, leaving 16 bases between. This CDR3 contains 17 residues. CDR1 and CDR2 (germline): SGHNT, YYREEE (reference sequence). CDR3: CASSLGGFFQNTDTQYF. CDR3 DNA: TGTGCCAGCAGCTTGGGGGGGTTCTTCCAGAACACAGATACGCAGTATTTT. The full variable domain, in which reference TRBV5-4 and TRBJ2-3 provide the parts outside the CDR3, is ETGVTQSPTHLIKTRGQQVTLRCSSQSGHNTVSWYQQALGQGPQFIFQYYREEENGRGNFPPRFSGLQFPNYSSELNVNALELDDSALYLCASSLGGFFQNTDTQYFGPGTRLTVL.

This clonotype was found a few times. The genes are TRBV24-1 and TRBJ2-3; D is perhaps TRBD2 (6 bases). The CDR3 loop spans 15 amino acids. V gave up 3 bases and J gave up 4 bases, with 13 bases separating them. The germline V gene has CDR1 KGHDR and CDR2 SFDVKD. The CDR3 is CATSDARRVPDTQYF. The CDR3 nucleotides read TGTGCCACCAGTGATGCGAGGAGGGTCCCAGATACGCAGTATTTT.

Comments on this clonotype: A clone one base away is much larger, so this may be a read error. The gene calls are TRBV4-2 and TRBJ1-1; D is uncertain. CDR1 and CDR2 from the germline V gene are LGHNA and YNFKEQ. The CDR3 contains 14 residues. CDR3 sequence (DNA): TGTGCCGGCAGCCCCACCCCAGGGAACACTGAAGCTTTCTTT. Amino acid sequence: CAGSPTPGNTEAFF.

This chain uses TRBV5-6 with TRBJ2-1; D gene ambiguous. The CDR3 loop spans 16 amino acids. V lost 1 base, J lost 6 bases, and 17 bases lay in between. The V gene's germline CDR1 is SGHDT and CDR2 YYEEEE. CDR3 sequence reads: CASSLPLTGPLNEQFF. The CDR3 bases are TGTGCCAGCAGCTTGCCCCTGACGGGCCCCCTCAATGAGCAGTTCTTC.

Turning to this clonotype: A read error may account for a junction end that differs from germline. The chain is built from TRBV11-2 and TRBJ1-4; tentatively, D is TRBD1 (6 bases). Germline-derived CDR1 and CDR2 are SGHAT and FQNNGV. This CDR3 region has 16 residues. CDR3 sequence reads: CASSLSGVATNEKLFF. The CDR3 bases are TGTGCTAGCAGCCTCTCAGGGGTTGCAACTAATGAAAAACTGTTTTTT.

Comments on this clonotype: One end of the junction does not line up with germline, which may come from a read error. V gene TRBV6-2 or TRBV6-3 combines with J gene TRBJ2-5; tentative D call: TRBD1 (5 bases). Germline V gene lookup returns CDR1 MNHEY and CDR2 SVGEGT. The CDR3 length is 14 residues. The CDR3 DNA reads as TGTACCAGCAGTACCTCCAGGGTCGGAGAGACCCAGTACTTC. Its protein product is CTSSTSRVGETQYF.

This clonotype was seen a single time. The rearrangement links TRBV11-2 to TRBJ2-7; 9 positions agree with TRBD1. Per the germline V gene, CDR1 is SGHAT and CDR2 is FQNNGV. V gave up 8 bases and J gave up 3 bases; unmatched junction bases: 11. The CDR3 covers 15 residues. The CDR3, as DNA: TGTGCCAGCGGCAGTAACAGGGGGCCAATCTACGAGCAGTACTTC. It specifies CASGSNRGPIYEQYF. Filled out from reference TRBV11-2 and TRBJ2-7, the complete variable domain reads EAGVAQSPRYKIIEKRQSVAFWCNPISGHATLYWYQQILGQGPKLLIQFQNNGVVDDSQLPKDRFSAERLKGVDSTLKIQPAKLEDSAVYLCASGSNRGPIYEQYFGPGTRLTVT.

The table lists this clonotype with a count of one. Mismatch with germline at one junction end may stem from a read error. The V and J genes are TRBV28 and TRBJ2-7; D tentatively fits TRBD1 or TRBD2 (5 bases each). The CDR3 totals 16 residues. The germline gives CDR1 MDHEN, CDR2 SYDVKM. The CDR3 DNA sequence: TGTGTCAGCAGGGACGGGACGGTTTTAGAAACCTACGAGCAGTACTTC. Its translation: CVSRDGTVLETYEQYF.

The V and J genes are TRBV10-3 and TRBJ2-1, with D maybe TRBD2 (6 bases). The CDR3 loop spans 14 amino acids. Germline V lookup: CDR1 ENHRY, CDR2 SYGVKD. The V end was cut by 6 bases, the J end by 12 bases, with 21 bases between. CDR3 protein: CAISEPRAAGTQFF. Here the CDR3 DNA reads TGTGCCATCAGCGAGCCCCGGGCGGCGGGAACGCAGTTCTTC.

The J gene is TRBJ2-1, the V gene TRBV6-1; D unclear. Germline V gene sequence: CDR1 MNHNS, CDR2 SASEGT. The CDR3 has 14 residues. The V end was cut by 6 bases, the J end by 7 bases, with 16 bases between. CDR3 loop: CASRTGRTRNEQFF. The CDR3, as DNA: TGTGCCAGCAGAACGGGCCGCACGCGGAATGAGCAGTTCTTC.

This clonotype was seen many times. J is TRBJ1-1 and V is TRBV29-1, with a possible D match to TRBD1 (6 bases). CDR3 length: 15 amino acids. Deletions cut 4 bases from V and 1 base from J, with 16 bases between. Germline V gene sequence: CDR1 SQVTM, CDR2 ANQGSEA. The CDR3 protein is CSVVASGVWNTEAFF. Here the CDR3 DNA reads TGCAGCGTTGTGGCGTCAGGGGTTTGGAACACTGAAGCTTTCTTT.

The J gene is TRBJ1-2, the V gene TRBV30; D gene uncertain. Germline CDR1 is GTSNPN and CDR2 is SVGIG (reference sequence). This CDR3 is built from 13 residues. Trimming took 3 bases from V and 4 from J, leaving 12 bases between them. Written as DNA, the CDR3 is TGTGCCTGGAGCGGGCTACCCTTCTATGGCTACACCTTC. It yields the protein CAWSGLPFYGYTF.

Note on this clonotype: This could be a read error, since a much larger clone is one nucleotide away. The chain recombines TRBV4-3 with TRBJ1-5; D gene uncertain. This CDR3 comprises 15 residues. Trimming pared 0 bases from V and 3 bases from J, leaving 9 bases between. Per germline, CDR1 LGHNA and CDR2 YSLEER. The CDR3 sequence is CASSQEASDNQPQHF. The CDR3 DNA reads TGCGCCAGCAGCCAAGAGGCGTCAGACAATCAGCCCCAGCATTTT.

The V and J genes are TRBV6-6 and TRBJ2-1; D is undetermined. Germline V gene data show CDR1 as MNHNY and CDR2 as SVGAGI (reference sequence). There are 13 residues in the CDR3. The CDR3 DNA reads TGTCCCAACAGTTACGTACTCACCAGTGAGCAGTTCTTC. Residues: CPNSYVLTSEQFF.

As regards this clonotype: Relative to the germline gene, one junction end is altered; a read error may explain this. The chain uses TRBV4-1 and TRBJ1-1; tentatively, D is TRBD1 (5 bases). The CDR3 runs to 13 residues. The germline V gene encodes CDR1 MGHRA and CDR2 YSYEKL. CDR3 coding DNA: TGCGCCAGCAGCCCGACAGTTAACATTGAAGCTTTCTTT. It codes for CASSPTVNIEAFF.

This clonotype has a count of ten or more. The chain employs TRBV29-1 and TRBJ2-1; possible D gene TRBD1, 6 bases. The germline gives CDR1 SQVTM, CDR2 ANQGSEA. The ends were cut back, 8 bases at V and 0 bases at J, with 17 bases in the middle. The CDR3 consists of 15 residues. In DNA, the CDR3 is TGCAGCTCTGGTAAGGGGGAGAGCTCCTACAATGAGCAGTTCTTC. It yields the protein CSSGKGESSYNEQFF.

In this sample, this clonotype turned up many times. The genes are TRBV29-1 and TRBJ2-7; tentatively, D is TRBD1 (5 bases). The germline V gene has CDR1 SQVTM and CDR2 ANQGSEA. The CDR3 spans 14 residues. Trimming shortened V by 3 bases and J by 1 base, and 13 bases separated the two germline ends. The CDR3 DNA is TGCAGCGTTGAGCTCCAGGGTCGTTCCTACGAGCAGTACTTC. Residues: CSVELQGRSYEQYF.

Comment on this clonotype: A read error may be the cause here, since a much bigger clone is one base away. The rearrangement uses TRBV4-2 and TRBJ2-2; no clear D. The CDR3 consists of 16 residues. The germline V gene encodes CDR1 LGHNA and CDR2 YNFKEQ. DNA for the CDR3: TGTACCAGCGCGGAGCAGCGAGAGACAAACACCGGGGAGCTGTTTTTT. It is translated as CTSAEQRETNTGELFF.

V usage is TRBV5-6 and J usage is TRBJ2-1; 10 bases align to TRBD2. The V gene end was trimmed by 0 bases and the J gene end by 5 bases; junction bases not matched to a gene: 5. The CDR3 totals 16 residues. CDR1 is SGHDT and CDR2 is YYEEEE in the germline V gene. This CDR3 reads CASSLVGTSVNNEQFF. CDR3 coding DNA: TGTGCCAGCAGCTTGGTTGGGACTAGCGTAAACAATGAGCAGTTCTTC.

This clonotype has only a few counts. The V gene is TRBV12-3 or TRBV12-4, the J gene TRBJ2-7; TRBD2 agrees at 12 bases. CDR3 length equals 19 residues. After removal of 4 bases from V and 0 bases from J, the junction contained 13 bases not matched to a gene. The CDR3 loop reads CASSSRTSGTEHSSYEQYF. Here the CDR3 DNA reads TGTGCCAGCAGTTCTAGGACTAGCGGGACGGAACATAGCTCCTACGAGCAGTACTTC.

The chain's CDR3 is CASSRGYPRPYGYTF. CDR3 nucleotide sequence: TGTGCCAGCAGTCGCGGCTACCCTCGGCCATATGGCTACACCTTC. The J gene is TRBJ1-2, the V gene TRBV6-6, with D unresolved. This CDR3 region has 15 residues. Looked up from germline, CDR1 is MNHNY and CDR2 is SVGAGI (reference sequence). V lost 5 bases to trimming and J lost 5 bases, with 18 bases between them.

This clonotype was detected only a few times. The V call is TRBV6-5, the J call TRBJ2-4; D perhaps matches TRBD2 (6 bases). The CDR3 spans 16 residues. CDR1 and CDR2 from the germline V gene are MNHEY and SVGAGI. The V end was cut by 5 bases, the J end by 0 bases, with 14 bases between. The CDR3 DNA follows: TGTGCCAGCAGTACTCTGGGGGGACTAGCCAAAAACATTCAGTACTTC. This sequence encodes CASSTLGGLAKNIQYF.